This T cell receptor beta chain was sequenced for a study of blood T cells in healthy people across ages. The CDR3 is 14 residues long. Germline V gene lookup returns CDR1 DFQATT and CDR2 SNEGSKA (reference sequence). Alongside a J-beta primer mix, a sample-barcoded 5' primer served in a second PCR lasting about 6 to 11 cycles. TCRdb recomputed calls from the 5' RACE reads with MiXCR, one row per CDR3 protein. Of about 970,000 distinct CDR3 sequences in the sample, 51% were seen once. The chain joins TRBV20-1 to TRBJ2-4, with TRBD1 matching 10 bases. The assigned J gene may be wrong: the sequence end matches TRBJ2-7 better. The sequence was collected from an older woman in good health. The sample taken for sequencing was blood. Written as DNA, the CDR3 is TGCAGTGCTAGTTCGGACAGGGGGACCTACGAGCAGTACTTC. Its translation is CSASSDRGTYEQYF.